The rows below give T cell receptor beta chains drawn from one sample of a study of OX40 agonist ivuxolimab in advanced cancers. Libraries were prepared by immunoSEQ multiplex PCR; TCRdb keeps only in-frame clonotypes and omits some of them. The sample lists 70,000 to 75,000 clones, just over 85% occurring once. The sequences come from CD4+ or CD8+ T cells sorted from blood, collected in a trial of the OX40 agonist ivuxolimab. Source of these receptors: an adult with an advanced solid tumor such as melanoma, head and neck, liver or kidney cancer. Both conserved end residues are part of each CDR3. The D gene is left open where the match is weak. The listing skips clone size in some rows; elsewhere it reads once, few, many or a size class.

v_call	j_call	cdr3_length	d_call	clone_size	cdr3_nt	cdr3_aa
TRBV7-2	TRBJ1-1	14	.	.	TGTGCCAGCAGCTTAACCGGGACGTCAACTGAAGCTTTCTTT	CASSLTGTSTEAFF
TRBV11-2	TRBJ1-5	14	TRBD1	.	TGTGCCAGCAGCCGGACAGGGGCCGATCAGCCCCAGCATTTT	CASSRTGADQPQHF
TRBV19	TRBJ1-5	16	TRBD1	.	TGTGCCAGTAGTAACCGGGACAGGACGAGAGATCAGCCCCAGCATTTT	CASSNRDRTRDQPQHF
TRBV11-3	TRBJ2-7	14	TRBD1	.	TGTGCCAGCAGCTCCGGGACAGGGTCCTACGAGCAGTACTTC	CASSSGTGSYEQYF
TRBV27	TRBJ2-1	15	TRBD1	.	TGTGCCAGCAGCATCCCAGGGGGCCCCTACAATGAGCAGTTCTTC	CASSIPGGPYNEQFF
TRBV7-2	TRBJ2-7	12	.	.	TGTGCCAGCAGCTTACCCACAAGGGAGCAGTACTTC	CASSLPTREQYF
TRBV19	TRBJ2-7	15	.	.	TGTGCCAGTAGTCCCTCGACAGGCGCCTCCTACGAGCAGTACTTC	CASSPSTGASYEQYF
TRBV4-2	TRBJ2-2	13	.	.	TGTGCCAGCAGCCAAGATTATGGGCGGGAGCTGTTTTTT	CASSQDYGRELFF
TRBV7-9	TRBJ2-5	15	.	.	TGTGCCAGCAGCCATCGGCGGCAGGGGCAAGAGACCCAGTACTTC	CASSHRRQGQETQYF
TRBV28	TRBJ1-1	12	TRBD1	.	TGTGCCAGCAGTGGAAGACAGGGGAAAGCTTTCTTT	CASSGRQGKAFF
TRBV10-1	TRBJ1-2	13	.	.	TGCGCCAGCAGTGAGGGCAGGACCTATGGCTACACCTTC	CASSEGRTYGYTF
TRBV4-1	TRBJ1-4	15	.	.	TGCGCCAGCAGCCAAGGGCTGGGGACTAATGAAAAACTGTTTTTT	CASSQGLGTNEKLFF
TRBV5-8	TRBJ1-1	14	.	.	TGTGCCAGCAGCCTTGGGTCCAGAGGCACTGAAGCTTTCTTT	CASSLGSRGTEAFF
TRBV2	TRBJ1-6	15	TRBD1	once	TGTGCCAGTATGCTACAGGGGGGTGGAAATTCACCCCTCCACTTT	CASMLQGGGNSPLHF
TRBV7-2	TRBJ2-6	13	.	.	TGTGCCAGCAGGCGGTCTGGGGCCAACGTCCTGACTTTC	CASRRSGANVLTF
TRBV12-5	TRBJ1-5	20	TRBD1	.	TGTGCTAGTGGTTTGGTAGGGACAGGGGGCGTCGGTTCCGGCAATCAGCCCCAGCATTTT	CASGLVGTGGVGSGNQPQHF
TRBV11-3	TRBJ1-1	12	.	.	TGTGCCAGCAGCTACTTGAACACTGAAGCTTTCTTT	CASSYLNTEAFF
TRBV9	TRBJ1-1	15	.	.	TGTGCCAGCAGCGTTAACGGACAGCCGAACACTGAAGCTTTCTTT	CASSVNGQPNTEAFF
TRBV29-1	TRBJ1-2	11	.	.	TGTAGCGTTGCCGGGTCGGAAGGCTACACCTTC	CSVAGSEGYTF
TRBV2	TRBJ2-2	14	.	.	TGTGCCAGCAGCTCGGAGAAGAACACCGGGGAGCTGTTTTTT	CASSSEKNTGELFF
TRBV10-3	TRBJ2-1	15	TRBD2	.	TGTGCCATCGTCGCGGGAGGATTCGGAGGCAATGAGCAGTTCTTC	CAIVAGGFGGNEQFF
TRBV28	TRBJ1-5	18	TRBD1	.	TGTGCCAGCAGTTTACCAAGAACCGGGACAGGGGGCGATCAGCCCCAGCATTTT	CASSLPRTGTGGDQPQHF
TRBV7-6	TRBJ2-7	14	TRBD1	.	TGTGCCAGCAGCCCTGACAGGGGTGGGTACGAGCAGTACTTC	CASSPDRGGYEQYF
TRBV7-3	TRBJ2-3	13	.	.	TGTGCCAGCAGCTCCGGCACTACGGATACGCAGTATTTT	CASSSGTTDTQYF
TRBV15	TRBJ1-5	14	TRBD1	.	TGTGCCACCAGGAGACAGGGGTCTAATCAGCCCCAGCATTTT	CATRRQGSNQPQHF
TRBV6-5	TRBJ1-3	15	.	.	TGTGCCAGCAGACCGGGACCGAGGACTGGAAACACCATATATTTT	CASRPGPRTGNTIYF
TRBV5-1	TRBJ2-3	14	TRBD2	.	TGCGCCAGCAGCTTGGCCGTCGGGGGGGATACGCAGTATTTT	CASSLAVGGDTQYF
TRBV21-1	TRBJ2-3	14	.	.	TGTGCCAGCAGCAAAGCGCCAGCTACAGATACGCAGTATTTT	CASSKAPATDTQYF
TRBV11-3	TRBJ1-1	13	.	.	TGTGCCAGCAGCTTGGAGGAGAACACTGAAGCTTTCTTT	CASSLEENTEAFF
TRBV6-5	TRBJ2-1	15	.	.	TGTGCCAGCAGTCTTAGCGGAGATGGGCCTAGTGAGCAGTTCTTC	CASSLSGDGPSEQFF
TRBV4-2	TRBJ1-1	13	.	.	TGTGCCAGCAGCTCGGGACGGATCACTGAAGCTTTCTTT	CASSSGRITEAFF
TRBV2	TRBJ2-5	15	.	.	TGTGCCAGCAGTGCGGGACCTGGGGCGGGAGAGACCCAGTACTTC	CASSAGPGAGETQYF
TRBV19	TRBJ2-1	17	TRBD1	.	TGTGCCAGTAGTATAGATCTATGGGGGACAGGGGATGGAGAGCAGTTCTTC	CASSIDLWGTGDGEQFF
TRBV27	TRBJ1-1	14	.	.	TGTGCCAGCAGTTTTATAGGGCAGAACACTGAAGCTTTCTTT	CASSFIGQNTEAFF
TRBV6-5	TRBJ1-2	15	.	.	TGTGCCAGCAGCCCCGGGATTTCCACTAACTATGGCTACACCTTC	CASSPGISTNYGYTF
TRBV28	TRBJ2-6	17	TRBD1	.	TGTGCCAGCAGTTTTAGACAGGGGCGGTCTGGGGCCAACGTCCTGACTTTC	CASSFRQGRSGANVLTF
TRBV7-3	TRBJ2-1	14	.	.	TGTGCCAGCAGCTTAATATCGCCTTCAAATGAGCAGTTCTTC	CASSLISPSNEQFF
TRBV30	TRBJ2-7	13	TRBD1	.	TGTGCCTGGACCCGACAGGGGAGCTACGAGCAGTACTTC	CAWTRQGSYEQYF
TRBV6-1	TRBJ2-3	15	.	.	TGTGCCAGCAGTAGCCCAGCGTCTCGCGAAGATACGCAGTATTTT	CASSSPASREDTQYF
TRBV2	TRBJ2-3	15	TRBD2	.	TGTGCCAGCAGTCCCCGGACTAGCGGGGGAGATACGCAGTATTTT	CASSPRTSGGDTQYF
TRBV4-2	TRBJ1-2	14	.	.	TGTGCCAGCAGCCAAGAAAGGGGTAACTATGGCTACACCTTC	CASSQERGNYGYTF
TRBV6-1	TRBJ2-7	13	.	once	TGTGCCAGCAGTAACCGGCAGGACGACGAGCAGTACTTC	CASSNRQDDEQYF
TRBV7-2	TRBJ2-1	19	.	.	TGTGCCAGCAGCTTTGCTGATACAGGGGTGTTAGCGGGATGGAATGAGCAGTTCTTC	CASSFADTGVLAGWNEQFF
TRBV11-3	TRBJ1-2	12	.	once	TGTGCCAGCAGCTTAGACAGGGCTGGCTACACCTTC	CASSLDRAGYTF
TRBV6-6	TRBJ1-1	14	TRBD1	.	TGTGCCAGCAGCCCCCGGACAGGGAGCCCTGAAGCTTTCTTT	CASSPRTGSPEAFF
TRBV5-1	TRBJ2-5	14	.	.	TGCGCCAGCAGCAATCAGAGGACAGCGGAGACCCAGTACTTC	CASSNQRTAETQYF
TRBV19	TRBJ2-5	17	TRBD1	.	TGTGCCAGTAGTATTCGAAACCGGGACAGGGGGCGTGAGACCCAGTACTTC	CASSIRNRDRGRETQYF
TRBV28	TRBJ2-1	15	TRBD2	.	TGTGCCAGCAACTCGGCGGGAGAAACCTACAATGAGCAGTTCTTC	CASNSAGETYNEQFF
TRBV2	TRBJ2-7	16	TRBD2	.	TGTGCCAGCGAGGGACTAGCGGGGGGGCCGTACTACGAGCAGTACTTC	CASEGLAGGPYYEQYF
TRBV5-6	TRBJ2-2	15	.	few	TGTGCCAGCAGCTTGAATTGGCCACTTACCGGGGAGCTGTTTTTT	CASSLNWPLTGELFF
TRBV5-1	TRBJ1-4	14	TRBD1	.	TGCGCCAGCAGGTCTGGACAGGGGAATGAAAAACTGTTTTTT	CASRSGQGNEKLFF
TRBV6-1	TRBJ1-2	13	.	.	TGTGCCAGCAGTGCTGGGGGATCGGGGGGCTACACCTTC	CASSAGGSGGYTF
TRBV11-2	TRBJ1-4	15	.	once	TGTGCCAGCAGCTTATTCGGGATCCGCCCGCAGCCACTGTTTTTT	CASSLFGIRPQPLFF
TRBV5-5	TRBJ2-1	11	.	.	TGTGCCAGCAGCTTCGGGGCTGAGCAGTTCTTC	CASSFGAEQFF
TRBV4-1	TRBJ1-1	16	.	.	TGCGCCAGCAGGCTGGGGCCCGACAGGTCGAACACTGAAGCTTTCTTT	CASRLGPDRSNTEAFF
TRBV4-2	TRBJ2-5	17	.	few	TGTGCCAGCAGCCAAGCGGGACTGGGAGGCAGAGGCGAGACCCAGTACTTC	CASSQAGLGGRGETQYF
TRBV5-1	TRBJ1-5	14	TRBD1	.	TGCGCCAGCAGCCCGCAGGGGGTCAATCAGCCCCAGCATTTT	CASSPQGVNQPQHF
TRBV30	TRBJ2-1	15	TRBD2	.	TGTGCCTGGAGTGTAGGGACTAGCGGTTACAATGAGCAGTTCTTC	CAWSVGTSGYNEQFF
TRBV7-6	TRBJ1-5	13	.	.	TGTGCCAGCAGCGTGGACATTAATCAGCCCCAGCATTTT	CASSVDINQPQHF
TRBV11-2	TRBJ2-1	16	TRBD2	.	TGTGCCAGCAGCCCGGTTAGCGGGAGGTCTTACAATGAGCAGTTCTTC	CASSPVSGRSYNEQFF